A single sample gave rise to the 14 T cell receptor beta chains below, sequenced in a study of blood T cell repertoires in COVID-19. The method was immunoSEQ multiplex PCR; TCRdb's version includes in-frame clones alone and lacks a portion of them. The repertoire has roughly 35,000 clones, about 88% of them found once; the top ten carry around a fifth. Sequenced input: peripheral blood. All receptors come from a man aged 65 to 79 with acute or convalescent COVID-19.

Comments on this clone: An end of the junction differs from the germline gene, which may be a read error. The chain recombines TRBV11-2 with TRBJ2-1; D is unresolved. The CDR3 is 15 amino acids. Germline V gene lookup returns CDR1 SGHAT and CDR2 FQNNGV. The CDR3, as DNA: TGTGCCAGCAGCATAGATCAGAGGCGCTACAATGAGCAGTTCTTC. This codes for CASSIDQRRYNEQFF.

The chain carries TRBV10-3 and TRBJ2-3; D perhaps matches TRBD1 (5 bases). Trimming stripped 0 bases from V and 2 bases from J, with 24 bases between. This CDR3 contains 20 residues. The germline gives CDR1 ENHRY, CDR2 SYGVKD. This CDR3 reads CAISESNHPREGEDTDTQYF. CDR3 DNA sequence: TGTGCCATCAGTGAGTCGAATCACCCACGCGAAGGGGAAGACACAGATACGCAGTATTTT.

This clone has a handful of counts. The V gene is TRBV9, the J gene TRBJ1-1; no clear D gene. CDR3 length: 14 residues. The germline V gene encodes CDR1 SGDLS and CDR2 YYNGEE. Trimming cost V 0 bases and J 11 bases, with 17 bases left between them. CDR3 coding DNA: TGTGCCAGCAGCGTAGAGGTTTCGGCGGATAGGGCTTTCTTT. Translated, it gives CASSVEVSADRAFF.

This clone has just one count. The chain is built from TRBV6-5 and TRBJ2-1, with 10 bases identical to TRBD2. V lost 5 bases to trimming and J lost 6 bases; unmatched junction nucleotides: 4. The germline V gene has CDR1 MNHEY and CDR2 SVGAGI. The length of the CDR3 is 14 residues. The CDR3 loop is CASSRTSGFNEQFF. CDR3 sequence (DNA): TGTGCCAGCAGTAGGACTAGCGGCTTCAATGAGCAGTTCTTC.

The chain carries TRBV6-6 and TRBJ2-1; D perhaps matches TRBD1 (5 bases). Trimming stripped 2 bases from V and 8 bases from J, with 16 bases between. Germline assignment: CDR1 MNHNY and CDR2 SVGAGI (reference sequence). The CDR3 runs to 15 residues. The CDR3 DNA reads TGTGCCAGCAGTTACAAGGGGTTACGAGGAGATGAGCAGTTCTTC. As protein: CASSYKGLRGDEQFF.

The chain carries TRBV9 and TRBJ2-2; D is perhaps TRBD1 (6 bases). V lost 2 bases to trimming and J lost 4 bases, with 9 bases between them. The CDR3 spans 14 residues. CDR1 is SGDLS, CDR2 YYNGEE, per germline. CDR3 sequence (DNA): TGTGCCAGCAGCGTGGGACATTCCACCGGGGAGCTGTTTTTT. Its protein product is CASSVGHSTGELFF.

V is TRBV9 and J is TRBJ2-3; 7 bases agree with TRBD2. CDR3 length: 17 amino acids. Germline values: CDR1 SGDLS, CDR2 YYNGEE. The V segment lost 3 bases and the J segment 2 bases; nucleotides outside the gene matches: 12. CDR3 in DNA: TGTGCCAGCAGCGCGGGTTTTGGGCGGGAGTACACAGATACGCAGTATTTT. Amino acids: CASSAGFGREYTDTQYF.

V is TRBV19 and J is TRBJ2-7; 13 nucleotides agree with TRBD2. The ends lost 6 bases at V and 2 bases at J; junction bases unmatched: 7. The CDR3 is made up of 16 amino acids. Germline values: CDR1 LNHDA, CDR2 SQIVND (reference sequence). The CDR3 spells CASSWLGTSGTYEQYF. CDR3 nucleotide sequence: TGTGCCAGTAGCTGGCTTGGGACTAGCGGGACCTACGAGCAGTACTTC. Looking up the rest from reference TRBV19 and TRBJ2-7 gives the full variable domain: DGGITQSPKYLFRKEGQNVTLSCEQNLNHDAMYWYRQDPGQGLRLIYYSQIVNDFQKGDIAEGYSVSREKKESFPLTVTSAQKNPTAFYLCASSWLGTSGTYEQYFGPGTRLTVT.

This chain connects TRBV7-7 to TRBJ2-7; the match to TRBD2 covers 12 bases. Germline CDR1 is SSHAT and CDR2 is FNYEAQ (reference sequence). This CDR3 is built from 15 residues. CDR3 in DNA: TGTGCTCGTCTAGCGGGAGGGAATGGGAGCGGCGGGCAGTACTTC. Amino acid sequence: CARLAGGNGSGGQYF. The full variable domain, rest sourced from reference TRBV7-7 and TRBJ2-7, is GAGVSQSPRYKVTKRGQDVTLRCDPISSHATLYWYQQALGQGPEFLTYFNYEAQPDKSGLPSDRFSAERPEGSISTLTIQRTEQRDSAMYRCARLAGGNGSGGQYFGPGTRLTVT.

The CDR3 coding sequence is TGCGCCAGCAGCTTGTACGCAGGCTCTAATGAAAAACTGTTTTTT. Its translation: CASSLYAGSNEKLFF. V usage is TRBV5-1 and J usage is TRBJ1-4; D is undetermined. The CDR3 covers 15 residues. Germline lookup yields CDR1 SGHRS and CDR2 YFSETQ. The V gene lost 1 base and the J gene lost 3 bases, with 10 bases spanning the gap. Full variable domain (remainder filled in from reference TRBV5-1 and TRBJ1-4): KAGVTQTPRYLIKTRGQQVTLSCSPISGHRSVSWYQQTPGQGLQFLFEYFSETQRNKGNFPGRFSGRQFSNSRSEMNVSTLELGDSALYLCASSLYAGSNEKLFFGSGTQLSVL.

The chain has TRBV12-5 and TRBJ2-7; D might be TRBD1 (5 bases). V was shortened by 6 bases and J by 5 bases, with 17 bases between the two germline ends. CDR1 LGHNT and CDR2 FRNRAP come from the germline V gene. The CDR3 has 14 residues. This CDR3 is CASGTTPRADEQYF. The CDR3 DNA reads as TGTGCTAGTGGCACCACCCCCAGGGCGGACGAGCAGTACTTC.

The chain's CDR3 is CASSDRGGLVDTQYF. Written as DNA, the CDR3 is TGCGCCAGCAGTGACCGCGGGGGGCTTGTAGATACGCAGTATTTT. V and J are TRBV10-2 and TRBJ2-3; 8 nucleotides align to TRBD2. CDR1 is WSHSY, CDR2 SAAADI, per germline. The CDR3 has 15 residues. Germline trimming cut 3 bases from V and 5 bases from J; bases unmatched to any gene: 7.

CDR3 region: CASSLPELASQAFF. The CDR3 DNA is TGTGCCAGCAGCTTACCAGAACTAGCAAGCCAAGCTTTCTTT. V usage is TRBV7-9 and J usage is TRBJ1-1; no clear D gene. The CDR3 consists of 14 residues. The V end lost 2 bases, the J end lost 9 bases, and 16 bases lay between the germline ends. Germline loops: CDR1 SEHNR, CDR2 FQNEAQ (reference sequence).

In its sample, this clone was seen a few times. This chain connects TRBV11-2 to TRBJ2-1, with 11 bases that match TRBD2. With V trimmed by 5 bases and J by 10 bases, 10 bases remained unmatched. The CDR3 length is 15 residues. The germline V gene has CDR1 SGHAT and CDR2 FQNNGV. CDR3 coding DNA: TGTGCCAGCAGCGAAGGGGCTAGCGGGGGGAGGGAGCAGTTCTTC. Its translation: CASSEGASGGREQFF.